A single T cell receptor beta chain is shown here with its context. This clonotype occurred a few times. The antigen this receptor binds is unknown. No quality values exist for individual bases; no much larger clone is one base distant. The data derive from a study of blood T cells in healthy people across ages (dated by TCRdb to about 2015). Broadly, across the study: Template switching captured roughly one uniquely barcoded TCR beta cDNA molecule per two T cells in model experiments. The donors were split into four age groups: young (average 16 years), middle-aged (39), aged (approximately 60) and long-lived (approximately 80). Using deep sequencing normalized with unique cDNA molecular identifiers, the study measured how TCR beta repertoire diversity changes with age. Two additional independent replicas of 1 million unique cDNA reads from the same blood draw were analyzed for two donors (one aged 18 to 29 and one aged 80 or older). Donors of different ages were randomly distributed across sequencing lanes to avoid experimental bias. What the research found in general, with its limitations: Observed TCR beta diversity per million T cells fell roughly linearly with age, and a significant reduction was already apparent by age about 43. Because donor CMV infection status was unknown, age-related changes in expanded clonotypes were potentially confounded. Compared with the aged group, the long-lived group had more naive CD4+ T cells, fewer expanded clones and increased TCR diversity, suggesting age selection. Since profiling was done on bulk unsorted PBMCs, naive and antigen-experienced compartments could not be conclusively compared. A strong correlation was found between observed TCR beta diversity and the percentage of naive T cells measured by flow cytometry. Estimates of total diversity based on one million sequenced T cells were considered lower bounds and underestimates.

Reading the germline V gene gives CDR1 MRHNA and CDR2 SNTAGT. V is pared back by 4 bases and J by 7 bases, with 8 bases lying between the germline termini. Spanning cysteine to phenylalanine, the CDR3 consists of 13 amino acids. This entry keeps only the CDR3 DNA: 39 bases, framed from base 1. Systemically healthy Caucasian individuals from Russia, over 30 in total and aged about 6 to 100 years, were included as donors. Each donor gave ten milliliters of peripheral blood, collected into EDTA-treated Vacutainer tubes. PBMCs were isolated by Ficoll-Paque density-gradient centrifugation, with at least 7 million obtained per sample. Total RNA was extracted from PBMCs with Trizol reagent, with at least 6 micrograms obtained per sample. Naive CD45RAhigh/CD27high T cell percentages were measured by flow cytometry on a PBMC aliquot from every donor. The library was generated by 5' RACE. Sequencing took place on an Illumina HiSeq 2500. The second PCR ran for about 7 to 11 cycles and used a J-beta primer mix along with a sample-barcoded 5' primer. A template-switch 5' adaptor carrying 12 random nucleotides introduced a unique molecular identifier onto each TCR beta cDNA molecule. Each sample yielded at least 2.5 million CDR3-containing paired-end reads. The Mint cDNA synthesis kit, primed by a TRBC-specific oligonucleotide, was used to synthesize first-strand cDNA from all RNA. After uracil-DNA glycosylase treatment, a first 18-cycle PCR used universal primers M1SS and BC2_uni_R on all cDNA. The authors' analysis ran thus. For normalization, 1 million high-quality reads, each with a distinct molecular identifier, were randomly selected from each sample. Instead of being binned into consensus sequences, reads that shared molecular identifiers were thrown out. MiTCR, set to a Q25 quality threshold and the strictest error-elimination algorithm, was used for CDR3 identification, clonotype clustering and error correction. A nonparametric unseen species model using Euler transformation provided a lower-bound estimate of total TCR beta diversity. TCRdb redid the processing of the public reads, applying fastp at Q25 and MiXCR, and retained in-frame beta chains. Merged by CDR3 protein, the rows form single entries marked with the most common genes and DNA. Here the V and J calls rest on TCRdb's processing, not on the authors' analysis. The sample table shows 1.5 million to 2 million distinct CDR3 sequences, and roughly 27% are seen once. Roughly 8.2% of the sample goes to the ten largest clones.

The receptor's source is a woman between 25 and 40 years old in good health. The specimen was blood. The receptor chain draws on TRBV6-4 and TRBJ1-6; no D segment can be confidently identified. The CDR3 loop reads CASSAALNSPLHF. The DNA is as follows: TGTGCCAGCAGTGCCGCCCTGAATTCACCCCTCCACTTT.